The text below deals with one T cell receptor (beta chain). Its antigen is not yet known. No per-base quality is available; no much larger clone lies one base away. The sample comes from a study of vaccination effects on CD4 cells after COVID-19 (dated by TCRdb to 2021 to 2024). At the level of the whole study: Each participant got two doses of an mRNA SARS-CoV-2 vaccine, either BNT162b2 or mRNA-1273. In both COVID-19 convalescent patients and infection-naive vaccine recipients, the study compared SARS-CoV-2 spike-specific CD4+ TCR repertoires from before mRNA vaccination with those from after it. Cultures from other donors in the study were sequenced using the Oncomine TCR Beta short-read assay on an Illumina iSeq 100. Altogether, around eleven COVID-19 convalescent patients and a handful of SARS-CoV-2-naive healthy vaccine recipients made up the full study. Pre-vaccine samples were drawn from a couple of convalescent patients 16 days and one week before the first dose, at 142 and 148 days after COVID-19 diagnosis.

General findings and caveats noted by the study authors: Marked clonal contraction was observed in both infection-induced and vaccine-induced clones at late post-vaccination timepoints, consistent with waning T cell responses. The study was limited by a small number of convalescent patients, and early post-infection timepoints were lacking. In convalescent patients, the post-vaccine spike-reactive repertoire consisted mainly of new vaccine-induced clones, largely distinct from infection-induced clones.

Library method: the immunoSEQ multiplex PCR assay. DNA from the CD4+ T cells that had been cultured and isolated underwent TCR beta CDR3 sequencing. The authors processed their data as follows. Non-productive TCR sequences were discarded, and reads were trimmed to the CDR3 region, with only CDR3s of 7 or more amino acids retained. The MANAFEST web app was used to pick out antigen-specific clonotypes by comparing their expansion in peptide wells with that in reference cultures. Positive clones required FDR<0.05 expansion versus reference and all other wells, odds ratio above 5, and frequency above 0.1% in two replicate wells. A clonotype was called cross-reactive if it was significantly expanded both in SARS-CoV-2 spike wells and in at least one common cold coronavirus spike condition. Levenshtein distance calculated with the stringdist R package was used to assess CDR3 similarity, and unrooted trees were constructed with ape in R 3.6.1. TCRdb carries this immuneACCESS record with in-frame sequences only. Its versions omit some clonotypes, under half of them owing to an unresolved V gene in the studies checked, with the rest unexplained. V and J calls and clone size are given by that table; D and trimming were obtained from the DNA. In this sample the table shows tens of thousands of clones, approximately 70% of which occur a single time. Less than 40% of the sample comes from the top ten.

In the ViraFEST assay, PBMC were stimulated with viral peptide pools, and TCR sequencing was then used to find antigen-specific CD4+ T cell clonotypes based on their expansion. After 10 to 11 days of culture, CD4+ T cells were isolated with the EasySep CD4+ T cell isolation kit. PCR-confirmed SARS-CoV-2 infection had occurred in convalescent patients between March and December 2020, before the Alpha, Beta and Delta variants emerged in the United States. Each well held 1.5 million to 2 million PBMC cultured in IMDM containing 5% human AB serum, roughly 9.6 IU/ml IL-2 and gentamicin, along with about 10 ug/ml peptides. On days 3 and 7, half of the culture medium was replaced with fresh IL-2-containing medium. Unless otherwise noted, each peptide stimulation condition was cultured in triplicate wells. Using Ficoll-Paque Plus gradient centrifugation, PBMC were separated from whole blood and then either used fresh or cryopreserved at -140C. Genomic DNA was extracted from cultured CD4+ T cells with the QIAamp micro DNA kit.

There are 13 amino acids in the CDR3, from cysteine to phenylalanine inclusive. The kept DNA is CDR3 alone, 39 bases in frame from the first base. Trimming removed 3 bases from V and 6 bases from J; the gene matches leave 4 bases unexplained. The V gene is TRBV23-1 and the J gene is TRBJ1-1; TRBD1 fits 7 bases in the junction. TRBV23-1 is flagged as an ORF with uncertain function. The receptor was derived from a human donor who had a prior SARS-CoV-2 infection. The sample was CD4+ T cells from PBMCs cultured with a peptide pool, taken before COVID-19 vaccination. DNA sequence: TGCGCCAGCAGTCAGTCCGACAGGGCTGAAGCTTTCTTT. Translated, this gives CASSQSDRAEAFF.